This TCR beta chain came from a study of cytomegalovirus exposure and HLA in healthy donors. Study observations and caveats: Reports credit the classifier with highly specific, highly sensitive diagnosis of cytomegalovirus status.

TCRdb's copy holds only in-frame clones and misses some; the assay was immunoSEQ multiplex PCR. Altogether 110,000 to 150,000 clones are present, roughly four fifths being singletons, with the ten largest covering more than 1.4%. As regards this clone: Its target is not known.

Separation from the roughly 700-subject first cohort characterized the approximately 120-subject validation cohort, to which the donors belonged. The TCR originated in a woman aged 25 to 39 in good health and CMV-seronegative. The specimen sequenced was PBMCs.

CDR3 sequence (DNA): TGTGCCAGCAGCTTAGCGTTGGGTCCACTAGCAACCCAGTACTTC. Translated, it gives CASSLALGPLATQYF. The chain employs TRBV7-6 and TRBJ2-5; maybe TRBD2 (6 bases). This CDR3 contains 15 residues. Germline V gene sequence: CDR1 SGHVS, CDR2 FNYEAQ. V lost 0 bases and J lost 8, with 16 bases in between. The full variable domain, with the rest looked up from reference TRBV7-6 and TRBJ2-5, is GAGVSQSPRYKVTKRGQDVALRCDPISGHVSLYWYRQALGQGPEFLTYFNYEAQQDKSGLPNDRFSAERPEGSISTLTIQRTEQRDSAMYRCASSLALGPLATQYFGPGTRLLVL.